A selection of T cell receptor beta chains follows, all from one sample in a study of cytomegalovirus exposure and HLA in healthy donors. Data came from immunoSEQ multiplex PCR; TCRdb stores just in-frame clones and leaves some out. The repertoire holds 140,000 to 150,000 clones, with about 76% as singletons. The source material was PBMCs. The receptors were gathered from a male donor in good health and CMV-seronegative. Each CDR3 is given with its conserved first and last residue. Each record gives: CDR3 protein, CDR3 DNA, clone size, V gene, J gene, D gene. A D gene is named only where the DNA matches it firmly. Where a row states a size, it is once, few, many or the class of an expanded clone; other rows omit it.

CASSQESSGSGEQFF	TGCGCCAGCAGCCAAGAGTCTAGCGGGAGCGGTGAGCAGTTCTTC	-	TRBV4-1	TRBJ2-1	TRBD2
CASSSRGEGTEAFF	TGTGCCAGCAGCTCCAGGGGGGAAGGCACTGAAGCTTTCTTT	-	TRBV13	TRBJ1-1	TRBD1
CASSLDARGLSGELFF	TGTGCCAGCAGTTTAGACGCCAGGGGGTTGTCCGGGGAGCTGTTTTTT	-	TRBV27	TRBJ2-2	TRBD1
CASSLGTGNTEAFF	TGTGCCAGCAGTTTAGGGACAGGGAACACTGAAGCTTTCTTT	-	TRBV27	TRBJ1-1	TRBD1
CASSPGKGGENTEAFF	TGTGCCAGCAGCCCAGGTAAGGGAGGAGAGAACACTGAAGCTTTCTTT	-	TRBV4-2	TRBJ1-1	-
CASSIKGGVDTQYF	TGTGCCAGTAGTATTAAAGGGGGCGTCGATACGCAGTATTTT	few	TRBV19	TRBJ2-3	TRBD1
CAISVEQGNEQYF	TGTGCCATCAGTGTTGAACAGGGAAACGAGCAGTACTTC	-	TRBV10-3	TRBJ2-7	-
CASSLAQTGANYGYTF	TGCGCCAGCAGCTTGGCCCAGACAGGAGCTAACTATGGCTACACCTTC	-	TRBV5-1	TRBJ1-2	-
CASSATPGSYAGEQFF	TGTGCTAGCAGCGCCACCCCAGGCTCGTATGCGGGTGAGCAGTTCTTC	-	TRBV7-7	TRBJ2-1	-
CASSLGADQETQYF	TGTGCCAGCAGCTTAGGGGCAGACCAAGAGACCCAGTACTTC	-	TRBV13	TRBJ2-5	-
CASDAGGNEQFF	TGTGCCAGTGACGCGGGGGGGAATGAGCAGTTCTTC	once	TRBV19	TRBJ2-1	TRBD2
CSSSFKRGRTTSGNTIYF	TGTTCCAGCAGCTTTAAGAGGGGGCGGACGACCTCTGGAAACACCATATATTTT	-	TRBV7-9	TRBJ1-3	TRBD1
CASSLEVASGIQETQYF	TGTGCCAGCAGCTTAGAAGTGGCTAGCGGGATTCAAGAGACCCAGTACTTC	-	TRBV11-2	TRBJ2-5	TRBD2
CASRTTSSGANVLTF	TGCGCCAGCAGAACCACCAGCTCTGGGGCCAACGTCCTGACTTTC	-	TRBV5-1	TRBJ2-6	-
CASSPHTGAGEQYF	TGTGCCAGCTCACCCCACACAGGGGCGGGCGAGCAGTACTTC	few	TRBV18	TRBJ2-7	TRBD1
CASSGRGRTNEKLFF	TGTGCCAGCAGTGGCAGGGGACGAACTAATGAAAAACTGTTTTTT	-	TRBV13	TRBJ1-4	-
CASSSQGFSDTQYF	TGTGCCAGCAGCTCACAGGGATTCTCAGATACGCAGTATTTT	-	TRBV5-5	TRBJ2-3	-
CASSVEGGGPRNEQFF	TGTGCCAGCAGTGTTGAGGGCGGGGGCCCCAGGAATGAGCAGTTCTTC	once	TRBV2	TRBJ2-1	-
CASSFREASPHEQYF	TGTGCCAGCTCATTCAGGGAAGCGAGTCCCCACGAGCAGTACTTC	-	TRBV18	TRBJ2-7	-
CASSDGPGGRNTIYF	TGTGCCAGCAGCGACGGCCCCGGGGGGAGAAACACCATATATTTT	few	TRBV9	TRBJ1-3	-
CASSDQGYEQYF	TGTGCCAGCAGCGATCAGGGCTACGAGCAGTACTTC	-	TRBV5-4	TRBJ2-7	-
CASSLTGLGTEAFF	TGTGCCAGCAGCTTAACAGGGTTGGGCACTGAAGCTTTCTTT	few	TRBV6-5	TRBJ1-1	-
CASSLGTGGSEKLFF	TGTGCCAGCAGCCTCGGGACAGGGGGAAGCGAAAAACTGTTTTTT	-	TRBV5-5	TRBJ1-4	TRBD1
CASSVKRLAASYNEQFF	TGTGCCAGCAGTGTTAAGAGACTAGCGGCCAGCTACAATGAGCAGTTCTTC	-	TRBV2	TRBJ2-1	TRBD2
CASRERGVVTGELFF	TGCGCCAGCAGGGAGCGGGGGGTGGTCACCGGGGAGCTGTTTTTT	once	TRBV10-2	TRBJ2-2	TRBD2
CASSPAAGREDTQYF	TGTGCCAGCTCACCAGCGGCAGGGAGGGAAGATACGCAGTATTTT	-	TRBV18	TRBJ2-3	TRBD2
CASSLSPGQGSSYEQYF	TGTGCCAGCAGCTTGTCTCCGGGACAGGGGTCCTCCTACGAGCAGTACTTC	-	TRBV5-8	TRBJ2-7	TRBD1
CASSLRTSGSTDTQYF	TGTGCCAGCAGCCTTAGGACTAGCGGGAGCACAGATACGCAGTATTTT	-	TRBV5-6	TRBJ2-3	TRBD2
CASSMGTSGASSYEQYF	TGTGCCAGTAGTATGGGGACTAGCGGGGCGAGCTCCTACGAGCAGTACTTC	-	TRBV19	TRBJ2-7	TRBD2
CASSFPTSGSYEQYF	TGTGCCAGCAGCTTCCCGACTAGCGGGAGTTACGAGCAGTACTTC	-	TRBV7-3	TRBJ2-7	TRBD2
CSSSYSGSNTGELFF	TGTTCCAGCAGCTATTCGGGGTCGAACACCGGGGAGCTGTTTTTT	-	TRBV7-9	TRBJ2-2	-
CASRISDGRTEAFF	TGTGCCAGCAGGATATCGGATGGGAGGACTGAAGCTTTCTTT	-	TRBV6-5	TRBJ1-1	-
CAISDPSSDGYTF	TGTGCCATCAGTGATCCTAGCAGCGATGGCTACACCTTC	-	TRBV10-3	TRBJ1-2	-
CASSRGRGVETQYF	TGTGCCAGTTCGCGGGGGCGAGGAGTAGAGACCCAGTACTTC	once	TRBV11-1	TRBJ2-5	-
CASSLVETRAQYF	TGTGCTAGCAGCTTAGTGGAGACTAGGGCCCAGTACTTC	-	TRBV7-7	TRBJ2-5	-
CASIRGPGPQHF	TGTGCCAGCATCAGGGGTCCCGGGCCCCAGCATTTT	-	TRBV6-4	TRBJ1-5	-
CASSRDSFTEAFF	TGTGCCAGCAGTCGGGACAGTTTCACTGAAGCTTTCTTT	-	TRBV6-6	TRBJ1-1	TRBD1
CASSLRTSGGNRENEQFF	TGTGCCAGCAGCTTAAGGACTAGCGGGGGCAACAGGGAAAATGAGCAGTTCTTC	-	TRBV7-3	TRBJ2-1	TRBD2
CARSSSGDLSYEQYF	TGTGCCAGAAGCTCCAGTGGGGACTTATCCTACGAGCAGTACTTC	few	TRBV7-5	TRBJ2-7	-
CASSPGQGFRETQYF	TGTGCCAGCAGCCCGGGACAGGGGTTTAGAGAGACCCAGTACTTC	few	TRBV5-4	TRBJ2-5	TRBD1
CASSPYRQGTGELFF	TGTGCCAGCTCACCCTACCGACAGGGGACGGGGGAGCTGTTTTTT	-	TRBV18	TRBJ2-2	TRBD1
CASSPLTGGNNEQFF	TGTGCCAGCAGCCCTTTAACGGGAGGGAACAATGAGCAGTTCTTC	-	TRBV7-3	TRBJ2-1	TRBD2
CATRDTPRRDHGYTF	TGTGCCACTAGGGACACTCCACGTCGGGATCATGGCTACACCTTC	-	TRBV6-5	TRBJ1-2	-
CATSRTSGSITYNEQFF	TGTGCCACCAGCAGGACTAGCGGGAGTATCACCTACAATGAGCAGTTCTTC	-	TRBV15	TRBJ2-1	TRBD2
CASSPIGESNEKLFF	TGTGCCAGCAGCCCGATTGGAGAATCGAATGAAAAACTGTTTTTT	-	TRBV7-9	TRBJ1-4	-
CASGRTLAGGVGANVLTF	TGTGCCAGCGGAAGAACACTAGCGGGGGGTGTTGGGGCCAACGTCCTGACTTTC	-	TRBV2	TRBJ2-6	TRBD2
CASSQSSGEAEAFF	TGCGCCAGCAGTCAATCGAGCGGGGAAGCTGAAGCTTTCTTT	-	TRBV23-1	TRBJ1-1	-
CASSVQGSYEQYF	TGTGCCAGTAGTGTACAGGGGTCCTACGAGCAGTACTTC	-	TRBV19	TRBJ2-7	TRBD1
CASSNQGADTEAFF	TGCGCCAGCAGCAACCAGGGGGCCGACACTGAAGCTTTCTTT	few	TRBV5-1	TRBJ1-1	TRBD1
CAIGAGRNTEAFF	TGTGCCATCGGGGCAGGTAGGAACACTGAAGCTTTCTTT	few	TRBV10-3	TRBJ1-1	-
CASSPVQGGRLFEAFF	TGTGCCAGTAGCCCCGTACAGGGGGGAAGGCTATTTGAAGCTTTCTTT	-	TRBV19	TRBJ1-1	TRBD1
CASSRGGNTEAFF	TGCGCCAGCAGCCGAGGGGGGAACACTGAAGCTTTCTTT	-	TRBV10-1	TRBJ1-1	-
CASSLGLAGGTDTQYF	TGCGCCAGCAGCTTGGGGCTAGCGGGAGGGACAGATACGCAGTATTTT	few	TRBV5-1	TRBJ2-3	TRBD2
CASRVGQGPYNEQFF	TGTGCCAGCAGGGTTGGACAGGGTCCCTACAATGAGCAGTTCTTC	-	TRBV2	TRBJ2-1	TRBD1
CASSETTGGSNQPQHF	TGCGCCAGCAGTGAAACGACAGGGGGAAGCAATCAGCCCCAGCATTTT	-	TRBV10-2	TRBJ1-5	TRBD1